This T cell receptor (beta chain) was obtained from a study of T cells after yellow fever vaccination. Overall study context: In the case of low-cell-number fractions, SMART-Seq v4 Ultra Low Input was used for preparation. Study findings and constraints: Peaking on day 5 versus 15, the secondary response was faster but weaker. Highly abundant clonotypes carried over from the bulk population could end up in FACS-sorted repertoires as contaminants.

This clonotype came up many times. The target antigen is unknown. This CDR3 is 13 amino acids long. Germline CDR1 and CDR2: SGHKS and YYEKEE (reference sequence). V gave up 5 bases and J gave up 0 bases, with 9 bases separating them. A 5'RACE template-switching step, the method used to make TCR cDNA, added a universal primer site and UMIs. A single record per CDR3 protein comes from TCRdb applying MiXCR to the 5' RACE reads. The sample contains around 65,000 distinct CDR3 sequences, approximately 5% of which appear only once. The material was CD4+ T cells sorted from PBMCs, obtained more than 14 days after the first yellow fever vaccination. The TCR originated in a man between 18 and 29 years old who received the YFV17D yellow fever vaccine. The chain recombines TRBV5-5 with TRBJ2-7; D uncertain. DNA of the CDR3: TGTGCCAGCAGGGTGACTGGCTCCTACGAGCAGTACTTC. It specifies CASRVTGSYEQYF.